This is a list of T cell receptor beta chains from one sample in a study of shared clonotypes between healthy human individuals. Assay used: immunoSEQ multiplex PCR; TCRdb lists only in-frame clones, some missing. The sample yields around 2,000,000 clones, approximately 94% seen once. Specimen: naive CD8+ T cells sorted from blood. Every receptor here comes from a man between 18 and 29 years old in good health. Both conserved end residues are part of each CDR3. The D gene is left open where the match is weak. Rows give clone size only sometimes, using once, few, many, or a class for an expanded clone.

CDR3aa: CASSLVARETQYF
CDR3nt: TGTGCCAGCAGCTTAGTAGCCCGGGAGACCCAGTACTTC
j_gene: TRBJ2-5
abundance: -
d_gene: -
v_gene: TRBV7-9

CDR3aa: CASSEGDSSYEQYF
CDR3nt: TGTGCCAGCAGTGAAGGGGACAGTTCCTACGAGCAGTACTTC
j_gene: TRBJ2-7
abundance: few
d_gene: TRBD1
v_gene: TRBV2

CDR3aa: CASSYREGLRNEQFF
CDR3nt: TGTGCCAGCAGTTACCGGGAGGGACTACGAAATGAGCAGTTCTTC
j_gene: TRBJ2-1
abundance: -
d_gene: TRBD2
v_gene: TRBV6-5

CDR3aa: CASSAMTSGREYEQYF
CDR3nt: TGCGCCAGCAGTGCGATGACTAGCGGGAGGGAGTACGAGCAGTACTTC
j_gene: TRBJ2-7
abundance: -
d_gene: TRBD2
v_gene: TRBV10-1

CDR3aa: CASSPGPIATNEKLFF
CDR3nt: TGCGCCAGCAGCCCGGGACCTATTGCAACTAATGAAAAACTGTTTTTT
j_gene: TRBJ1-4
abundance: -
d_gene: -
v_gene: TRBV4-3

CDR3aa: CASSLEGFGGSEKLFF
CDR3nt: TGTGCCAGCAGCCTGGAGGGTTTCGGGGGAAGTGAAAAACTGTTTTTT
j_gene: TRBJ1-4
abundance: -
d_gene: -
v_gene: TRBV5-6

CDR3aa: CASSGSVTHSGNTIYF
CDR3nt: TGTGCCAGCAGCGGGTCAGTCACGCACTCTGGAAACACCATATATTTT
j_gene: TRBJ1-3
abundance: once
d_gene: -
v_gene: TRBV11-2

CDR3aa: CASSLETGGEKLFF
CDR3nt: TGTGCCAGCAGCTTGGAGACAGGGGGTGAAAAACTGTTTTTT
j_gene: TRBJ1-4
abundance: -
d_gene: TRBD1
v_gene: TRBV5-6

CDR3aa: CASSLRGSPYEQYF
CDR3nt: TGTGCCAGCAGCTTAAGGGGCAGCCCCTACGAGCAGTACTTC
j_gene: TRBJ2-7
abundance: -
d_gene: -
v_gene: TRBV5-4

CDR3aa: CASSPDSSGYEQYF
CDR3nt: TGTGCCAGCAGCCCCGATTCTAGCGGATACGAGCAGTACTTC
j_gene: TRBJ2-7
abundance: -
d_gene: TRBD2
v_gene: TRBV11-2

CDR3aa: CAWSLMIGAEAFF
CDR3nt: TGTGCCTGGAGTTTGATGATTGGCGCTGAAGCTTTCTTT
j_gene: TRBJ1-1
abundance: -
d_gene: -
v_gene: TRBV30

CDR3aa: CASSFGDRYNEQFF
CDR3nt: TGTGCCAGCAGCTTTGGGGACCGCTACAATGAGCAGTTCTTC
j_gene: TRBJ2-1
abundance: -
d_gene: -
v_gene: TRBV7-9

CDR3aa: CASSLWLAGTGYHEQYF
CDR3nt: TGCGCCAGCAGCCTTTGGCTGGCCGGGACAGGGTACCACGAGCAGTACTTC
j_gene: TRBJ2-7
abundance: -
d_gene: TRBD1
v_gene: TRBV4-1

CDR3aa: CASSYVEQFF
CDR3nt: TGTGCCAGCAGTTACGTTGAGCAGTTCTTC
j_gene: TRBJ2-1
abundance: -
d_gene: -
v_gene: TRBV6-6

CDR3aa: CSVLTGGDYGYTF
CDR3nt: TGCAGCGTTCTGACAGGGGGCGACTATGGCTACACCTTC
j_gene: TRBJ1-2
abundance: -
d_gene: TRBD1
v_gene: TRBV29-1

CDR3aa: CASLPGPGSSPLHF
CDR3nt: TGTGCCAGCCTGCCGGGACCCGGTAGTTCACCCCTCCACTTT
j_gene: TRBJ1-6
abundance: -
d_gene: -
v_gene: TRBV2

CDR3aa: CASSEGGPGTDTQYF
CDR3nt: TGTGCCAGCTCGGAGGGTGGGCCCGGCACAGATACGCAGTATTTT
j_gene: TRBJ2-3
abundance: -
d_gene: -
v_gene: TRBV18

CDR3aa: CASGGDTGSYEQYF
CDR3nt: TGTGCCAGCGGAGGAGACACGGGCTCCTACGAGCAGTACTTC
j_gene: TRBJ2-7
abundance: -
d_gene: -
v_gene: TRBV28

CDR3aa: CAISEPVTGGSIYGYTF
CDR3nt: TGTGCCATCAGTGAGCCGGTGACAGGGGGCTCGATCTATGGCTACACCTTC
j_gene: TRBJ1-2
abundance: -
d_gene: TRBD1
v_gene: TRBV10-3

CDR3aa: CAWSSGQHSNQPQHF
CDR3nt: TGTGCCTGGAGTTCGGGACAGCATAGCAATCAGCCCCAGCATTTT
j_gene: TRBJ1-5
abundance: few
d_gene: TRBD1
v_gene: TRBV30

CDR3aa: CSVEDRSAPTDTQYF
CDR3nt: TGCAGCGTAGAGGACAGGAGCGCCCCCACAGATACGCAGTATTTT
j_gene: TRBJ2-3
abundance: -
d_gene: TRBD1
v_gene: TRBV29-1

CDR3aa: CASSVAEASLNTEAFF
CDR3nt: TGTGCCAGCAGCGTAGCTGAGGCCAGCTTGAACACTGAAGCTTTCTTT
j_gene: TRBJ1-1
abundance: -
d_gene: -
v_gene: TRBV9

CDR3aa: CASSPRQGTYEQYF
CDR3nt: TGTGCCAGCAGCCCAAGACAGGGGACCTACGAGCAGTACTTC
j_gene: TRBJ2-7
abundance: once
d_gene: TRBD1
v_gene: TRBV4-2

CDR3aa: CASCRAGGDTGELFF
CDR3nt: TGCGCCAGTTGTAGAGCGGGAGGGGACACCGGGGAGCTGTTTTTT
j_gene: TRBJ2-2
abundance: -
d_gene: TRBD2
v_gene: TRBV4-1

CDR3aa: CATSSNLGGGHEQYF
CDR3nt: TGTGCCACCAGCAGCAACCTCGGCGGGGGCCACGAGCAGTACTTC
j_gene: TRBJ2-7
abundance: -
d_gene: -
v_gene: TRBV15

CDR3aa: CASSLGGPNTGELFF
CDR3nt: TGTGCCAGCAGCTTAGGGGGCCCGAACACCGGGGAGCTGTTTTTT
j_gene: TRBJ2-2
abundance: -
d_gene: -
v_gene: TRBV7-9

CDR3aa: CAWSADSFYEQYF
CDR3nt: TGTGCCTGGAGTGCCGACTCCTTCTACGAGCAGTACTTC
j_gene: TRBJ2-7
abundance: -
d_gene: -
v_gene: TRBV30

CDR3aa: CASSWTGVTYEQYF
CDR3nt: TGTGCCAGCAGCTGGACAGGGGTCACCTACGAGCAGTACTTC
j_gene: TRBJ2-7
abundance: -
d_gene: TRBD1
v_gene: TRBV5-5

CDR3aa: CASSRTGAYEQYF
CDR3nt: TGTGCCAGCAGTCGGACAGGAGCCTACGAGCAGTACTTC
j_gene: TRBJ2-7
abundance: -
d_gene: TRBD1
v_gene: TRBV7-9

CDR3aa: CASSPTLAGGPYNEQFF
CDR3nt: TGTGCCAGCAGCCCCACCCTGGCGGGGGGCCCCTACAATGAGCAGTTCTTC
j_gene: TRBJ2-1
abundance: -
d_gene: TRBD2
v_gene: TRBV7-8

CDR3aa: CASSSYNQVPFF
CDR3nt: TGTGCCAGCAGCAGCTATAACCAGGTTCCGTTCTTC
j_gene: TRBJ2-1
abundance: -
d_gene: -
v_gene: TRBV27

CDR3aa: CASSKETGGNTIYF
CDR3nt: TGTGCCAGCAGCAAAGAGACAGGTGGAAACACCATATATTTT
j_gene: TRBJ1-3
abundance: once
d_gene: -
v_gene: TRBV21-1

CDR3aa: CASNPEVIFYEQYF
CDR3nt: TGTGCCAGTAATCCGGAAGTAATATTTTACGAGCAGTACTTC
j_gene: TRBJ2-7
abundance: -
d_gene: -
v_gene: TRBV19

CDR3aa: CSVVQGPEQYF
CDR3nt: TGCAGCGTTGTCCAGGGTCCCGAGCAGTACTTC
j_gene: TRBJ2-7
abundance: once
d_gene: -
v_gene: TRBV29-1

CDR3aa: CASLSLGTGSPNEQFF
CDR3nt: TGTGCCAGCCTAAGCTTAGGGACAGGGTCGCCCAATGAGCAGTTCTTC
j_gene: TRBJ2-1
abundance: -
d_gene: TRBD1
v_gene: TRBV28

CDR3aa: CASSYSGSYNEQFF
CDR3nt: TGCGCCAGCAGTTATTCAGGATCCTACAATGAGCAGTTCTTC
j_gene: TRBJ2-1
abundance: -
d_gene: -
v_gene: TRBV5-1

CDR3aa: CAWIDLMASGRVSEQFF
CDR3nt: TGTGCCTGGATCGACCTTATGGCTAGCGGGAGGGTTAGTGAGCAGTTCTTC
j_gene: TRBJ2-1
abundance: -
d_gene: TRBD2
v_gene: TRBV30